These 28 T cell receptor beta chains were sequenced from one sample in a study of beta chain features in type 1 diabetes. Reverse transcribing all isolated RNA meant expressed TCRB transcripts were sequenced. The method was immunoSEQ multiplex PCR; TCRdb's version includes in-frame clones alone and lacks a portion of them. The sample carries around 140,000 clones, roughly a tenth recorded once. Sequencing was done on a sample of naive CD4+ T cells from blood. The receptors shown here come from a man aged 18-30 years in good health.

This chain joins TRBV6-1 and TRBJ2-7; TRBD1 matches 8 bases. CDR1 is MNHNS, CDR2 SASEGT, per germline. V trimming: 5 bases; J trimming: 4 bases; junction bases outside the gene matches: 10. This CDR3 has 15 amino acids. The CDR3, as DNA: TGTGCCAGCAGTTCCTACTTGGGACAGGATTACGAGCAGTACTTC. Protein: CASSSYLGQDYEQYF.

This clone showed up just a few times. The chain joins TRBV7-2 to TRBJ2-7; 8 positions agree with TRBD2. The CDR3 sequence is 16 residues long. J was trimmed by 5 bases and V by 5 bases; bases with no gene match: 14. Germline CDR1 and CDR2: SGHTA and FQGNSA. Written as DNA, the CDR3 is TGTGCCAGCAGCCTCCGCGGGCTCAGCGGGGGAAACGAGCAGTACTTC. Residues: CASSLRGLSGGNEQYF.

The chain joins TRBV28 to TRBJ1-5; D is unresolved. Trimming pared 4 bases from V and 7 bases from J, leaving 5 bases between. The CDR3 is 11 amino acids. Germline values: CDR1 MDHEN, CDR2 SYDVKM. This chain's CDR3 is CASSSGQPQHF. In DNA form, the CDR3 reads TGTGCCAGCAGTTCAGGCCAGCCCCAGCATTTT.

CDR3 in DNA: TGTGCCAGCAGCTTAGGACATACTGACCACTATGGCTACACCTTC. Its translation is CASSLGHTDHYGYTF. The rearrangement joins TRBV7-9 to TRBJ1-2; no clear D gene. This CDR3 has 15 amino acids. CDR1 is SEHNR, CDR2 FQNEAQ, per germline (reference sequence). The V gene lost 1 base and the J gene lost 3 bases, with 12 bases spanning the gap.

The chain employs TRBV6-5 and TRBJ1-5; D is perhaps TRBD1 (5 bases). V dropped 5 bases and J dropped 0 bases, with 8 bases sitting between them. The CDR3 is 14 residues long. In germline, CDR1 is MNHEY, CDR2 SVGAGI. CDR3 bases: TGTGCCAGCAGTCAACAGGATAGCAATCAGCCCCAGCATTTT. It codes for CASSQQDSNQPQHF.

The table lists this clone with many counts. The J gene is TRBJ2-3, the V gene TRBV28; D gene uncertain. The V end lost 3 bases, the J end lost 2 bases, and 9 bases lay between the germline ends. Germline V lookup: CDR1 MDHEN, CDR2 SYDVKM. The CDR3 consists of 14 residues. In nucleotides, the CDR3 is TGTGCCAGCAGTTTCGCGCGGAACACAGATACGCAGTATTTT. Encoded protein: CASSFARNTDTQYF.

V and J are TRBV6-1 and TRBJ2-3; the D is unclear. V was trimmed by 5 bases and J by 3 bases, leaving 6 bases between them. The CDR3 extends over 12 amino acids. Germline V gene sequence: CDR1 MNHNS, CDR2 SASEGT. CDR3 bases: TGTGCCAGCAGTTCACAGACAGATACGCAGTATTTT. Amino acid sequence: CASSSQTDTQYF.

The rearrangement links TRBV4-3 to TRBJ1-6, with 8 bases lining up with TRBD1. Germline V gene data show CDR1 as LGHNA and CDR2 as YSLEER. The CDR3 has 17 amino acids. V dropped 0 bases and J dropped 4; count of bases not matched to a gene: 5. For the CDR3, the DNA is TGCGCCAGCAGCCAAGATGGGGACAGGTATTATAATTCACCCCTCCACTTT. It specifies CASSQDGDRYYNSPLHF.

This clone turned up a few times. The rearrangement uses TRBV27 and TRBJ1-4; TRBD1 agrees at 11 bases. Per germline, CDR1 MNHEY and CDR2 SMNVEV (reference sequence). V shed 6 bases and J 6 bases; nucleotides not matched to a gene: 6. This CDR3 comprises 15 residues. The CDR3 nucleotides read TGTGCCAGCAGCCCCCGGACAGGGGGCCATGAAAAACTGTTTTTT. Translation gives CASSPRTGGHEKLFF.

The V gene is TRBV5-1, the J gene TRBJ2-7; TRBD2 matches at 12 bases. Germline-derived CDR1 and CDR2 are SGHRS and YFSETQ. The V gene end was trimmed by 5 bases and the J gene end by 2 bases; junction bases not matched to a gene: 5. The CDR3 is 15 residues long. CDR3 amino acids: CASRPLAGGPYEQYF. Written as DNA, the CDR3 is TGCGCCAGCAGGCCCCTAGCGGGGGGGCCCTACGAGCAGTACTTC.

The chain links TRBV5-6 to TRBJ2-5; 13 bases are a match to TRBD2. V gave up 7 bases and J gave up 5 bases; unmatched junction bases: 5. There are 14 residues in the CDR3. The V gene's germline CDR1 is SGHDT and CDR2 YYEEEE. CDR3 in amino acids: CASYKLAGGETQYF. CDR3 coding DNA: TGTGCCAGCTATAAACTAGCGGGGGGGGAGACCCAGTACTTC.

This clone was observed a handful of times. This rearrangement joins TRBV5-5 to TRBJ2-5; 11 bases agree with TRBD2. The CDR3 has 16 amino acids. Germline-derived CDR1 and CDR2 are SGHKS and YYEKEE (reference sequence). V lost 1 base and J lost 4; bases outside the gene matches: 6. This CDR3 reads CASSLLLAGGGETQYF. CDR3 sequence (DNA): TGTGCCAGCAGCTTGCTGCTAGCGGGGGGAGGAGAGACCCAGTACTTC.

This clone came up a few times. This sequence joins TRBV5-1 and TRBJ2-3; 10 positions agree with TRBD2. The germline CDR1 and CDR2 sequences are SGHRS and YFSETQ. The CDR3 covers 15 residues. V was pared by 4 bases and J by 0 bases, with 2 bases of the junction left unmatched. The CDR3 sequence: CASSGGLASTDTQYF. CDR3 nucleotides: TGCGCCAGCAGCGGGGGACTAGCGAGCACAGATACGCAGTATTTT.

This chain connects TRBV19 to TRBJ2-1, with 12 nucleotides matching TRBD2. CDR3 size: 16 residues. Germline-derived CDR1 and CDR2 are LNHDA and SQIVND (reference sequence). The J segment lost 7 bases and the V segment lost 2 bases, leaving 6 bases of the junction unmatched. The CDR3 loop reads CASSILLAGGINEQFF. The CDR3 DNA reads as TGTGCCAGTAGTATACTCCTAGCGGGGGGGATTAATGAGCAGTTCTTC.

Only a few counts were recorded for this clone. The chain has TRBV28 and TRBJ2-4, with 7 bases matching TRBD1. This CDR3 region has 13 residues. The trim removed 10 bases at V and 3 bases at J, leaving 6 bases unmatched. CDR1 MDHEN and CDR2 SYDVKM come from the germline V gene. CDR3 bases: TGTGCCATCCGACAGGGTTTCAAAAACATTCAGTACTTC. This encodes CAIRQGFKNIQYF.

Only one count was recorded for this clone. The V and J genes are TRBV19 and TRBJ1-3; the D gene is possibly TRBD1 (5 bases). V shed 4 bases and J shed 2 bases, with 12 bases lying between them. The CDR3 is 15 amino acids. In germline, CDR1 is LNHDA, CDR2 SQIVND (reference sequence). CDR3 sequence: CASSTPRVPGNTIYF. The DNA for the CDR3 is TGTGCCAGTAGTACTCCCAGGGTTCCTGGAAACACCATATATTTT.

This clone was observed a few times. The genes are TRBV27 and TRBJ2-5; D gene uncertain. The CDR3 is made up of 14 amino acids. Germline CDR1 reads MNHEY; CDR2 reads SMNVEV (reference sequence). Trimming removed 4 bases from V and 4 bases from J, with 13 bases in between. The CDR3 loop reads CASSSPRSRETQYF. The CDR3 bases are TGTGCCAGCAGTTCCCCACGGTCGAGAGAGACCCAGTACTTC.

This clone was counted between two and nine times. The rearrangement uses TRBV7-2 and TRBJ2-1, with 8 bases lining up with TRBD2. Looked up from germline, CDR1 is SGHTA and CDR2 is FQGNSA. The V gene end was trimmed by 4 bases and the J gene end by 5 bases; junction bases not matched to a gene: 7. This CDR3 comprises 15 residues. Written as DNA, the CDR3 is TGTGCCAGCAGCTCCTTAGCGGGGTTGAACAATGAGCAGTTCTTC. Translated: CASSSLAGLNNEQFF.

This clone has a handful of counts. This chain connects TRBV7-6 to TRBJ2-1; 7 bases align to TRBD1. J lost 3 bases, V lost 5 bases, and 10 bases had no gene match. CDR1 is SGHVS and CDR2 is FNYEAQ in the germline V gene. This CDR3 is built from 16 residues. CDR3: CASSPRARDSYNEQFF. CDR3 in DNA: TGTGCCAGCAGCCCCAGAGCCCGGGACAGCTACAATGAGCAGTTCTTC.

In this sample, this clone turned up a few times. The rearrangement uses TRBV5-1 and TRBJ1-2; TRBD1 matches 8 bases. V was clipped by 4 bases and J by 4 bases; unmatched bases: 6. In germline, CDR1 is SGHRS, CDR2 YFSETQ. CDR3 size: 14 residues. CDR3 sequence (DNA): TGCGCCAGCAGCATGCAGGGGGCTCTCTATGGCTACACCTTC. Amino acid sequence: CASSMQGALYGYTF.

The chain combines TRBV2 with TRBJ1-5; a possible D gene is TRBD1 (6 bases). CDR1 is SNHLY and CDR2 is FYNNEI in the germline V gene. This CDR3 spans 12 amino acids. V lost 6 bases to trimming and J lost 7 bases, with 10 bases between them. CDR3 residues: CASRAGDQPQHF. CDR3 bases: TGTGCCAGCAGGGCAGGGGACCAGCCCCAGCATTTT.

This clone turned up a few times. This sequence joins TRBV10-3 and TRBJ2-7, with 10 bases fitting TRBD1. V dropped 9 bases and J dropped 3; count of bases not matched to a gene: 5. The germline V gene encodes CDR1 ENHRY and CDR2 SYGVKD. The CDR3 consists of 13 residues. The CDR3: CAISGTGVYEQYF. Here the CDR3 DNA reads TGTGCCATATCCGGGACAGGGGTCTACGAGCAGTACTTC.

The sample holds a few counts of this clone. This chain links TRBV2 with TRBJ2-2; 9 positions match TRBD2. Losses at the gene ends were 4 bases for V and 4 bases for J; bases not matched to a gene: 4. The CDR3 length is 15 residues. Per germline, CDR1 SNHLY and CDR2 FYNNEI. The CDR3 nucleotides are TGTGCCAGCAGTGGCGGGGGGGTCGGCACCGGGGAGCTGTTTTTT. Translating gives CASSGGGVGTGELFF.

The gene calls are TRBV6-5 and TRBJ2-3, with 9 bases aligning to TRBD2. With 7 bases clipped from V and 4 bases from J, the junction kept 9 bases outside the gene matches. Germline CDR1 reads MNHEY; CDR2 reads SVGAGI. This CDR3 is 15 amino acids long. The CDR3, as DNA: TGTGCCAGCACCAGGACTAGCGATGGGTCAGATACGCAGTATTTT. It translates to CASTRTSDGSDTQYF.

The chain links TRBV5-1 to TRBJ1-5; 7 positions agree with TRBD1. This CDR3 spans 16 amino acids. J lost 3 bases, V lost 0 bases, and 6 bases had no gene match. Germline values: CDR1 SGHRS, CDR2 YFSETQ. For the CDR3, the DNA is TGCGCCAGCAGCTTGGGGCCAGGGGGTAACAATCAGCCCCAGCATTTT. Translation gives CASSLGPGGNNQPQHF.

The rearrangement links TRBV7-9 to TRBJ2-5; possibly TRBD2 for D (5 bases). The CDR3 has 14 amino acids. V lost 5 bases, J lost 4 bases, and 14 bases lay in between. In germline, CDR1 is SEHNR, CDR2 FQNEAQ (reference sequence). CDR3 nucleotides: TGTGCCAGCAGCCTTACCGTCGGGGTAGAGACCCAGTACTTC. This encodes CASSLTVGVETQYF.

This clone was counted a few times. This chain uses TRBV30 with TRBJ2-7; the D gene is possibly TRBD2 (6 bases). Trimming shortened V by 1 base and J by 3 bases, and 13 bases separated the two germline ends. Germline values: CDR1 GTSNPN, CDR2 SVGIG (reference sequence). This CDR3 contains 14 residues. CDR3 DNA sequence: TGTGCCTGGAGTGAATTGGGGACTTACTACGAGCAGTACTTC. Protein: CAWSELGTYYEQYF.

This chain links TRBV7-2 with TRBJ2-7; 8 bases fit TRBD1. CDR1 is SGHTA, CDR2 FQGNSA, per germline. Trimming at V came to 3 bases and at J to 4 bases, leaving 8 bases not matched to a gene. CDR3 length equals 15 residues. This chain's CDR3 is CASSFSGQGLYEQYF. CDR3 nucleotide sequence: TGTGCCAGCAGCTTTTCCGGACAGGGATTATACGAGCAGTACTTC.